These T cell receptor beta chains were read from a single sample in a study of T cells in Graves' hyperthyroidism and ophthalmopathy. MiXCR, run by TCRdb on the multiplex PCR reads, gives a single entry per CDR3 protein. The sample consists of around 350,000 distinct CDR3 sequences, roughly 25% of them appearing once. The sequencing sample was made of blood. All receptors derive from a middle-aged man with Graves' hyperthyroidism. Both conserved end residues are part of each CDR3. A D gene is named only where the DNA matches it firmly. Where a row states a size, it is once, few, many or the class of an expanded clone; other rows omit it.

v_gene	j_gene	abundance	d_gene	len	CDR3nt	CDR3aa
TRBV15	TRBJ2-3	-	TRBD1	14	TGTGCCACCAGCGTTTACAGGGGTCGAGATACGCAGTATTTT	CATSVYRGRDTQYF
TRBV5-6	TRBJ2-1	-	-	15	TGTGCCAGCAGCTTGAGGGACTCCCCTCGCAATGAGCAGTTCTTC	CASSLRDSPRNEQFF
TRBV27	TRBJ2-7	many	-	13	TGTGCCAGCAGTCTCAGACAGGACTACGAGCAGTACTTC	CASSLRQDYEQYF
TRBV6-2/TRBV6-3	TRBJ2-5	few	TRBD2	15	TGTGCCAGCAGACGAGAGCGTGGGGGGGGAGAGACCCAGTACTTC	CASRRERGGGETQYF
TRBV7-7	TRBJ2-2	few	-	14	TGTGCTAGCAGCTTAGGGACACAAACCGGGGAGCTGTTTTTT	CASSLGTQTGELFF
TRBV7-2	TRBJ2-1	many	-	15	TGTGCCAGCAGCTTTAGGGGAGACCCCTACAATGAGCAGTTCTTC	CASSFRGDPYNEQFF
TRBV4-1	TRBJ2-7	many	TRBD2	18	TGCGCCAGCAGCCAAGATCGGGCTAGCGGAAACCCCATCTACGAGCAGTACTTC	CASSQDRASGNPIYEQYF
TRBV5-1	TRBJ1-1	-	-	12	TGCGCCAGCAGTACCGGAACGGTCGAAGCTTTCTTT	CASSTGTVEAFF
TRBV12-3/TRBV12-4	TRBJ1-4	-	TRBD1	16	TGTGCCAGCAGTCCTCCCCTGACAGGGATGGGCGAAAAACTGTTTTTT	CASSPPLTGMGEKLFF
TRBV7-2	TRBJ2-7	many	-	13	TGTGCCAGCAGCCCCGGGAGATCCTACGAGCAGTACTTC	CASSPGRSYEQYF
TRBV6-2/TRBV6-3	TRBJ2-2	-	TRBD2	19	TGTGCCAGCAGTTATCTACTCGGACTAGCGGGAGGTCGAACCGGGGAGCTGTTTTTT	CASSYLLGLAGGRTGELFF
TRBV2	TRBJ1-5	-	TRBD1	15	TGTGCCAGCAGGGCGTGGGACAGTAGCAATCAGCCCCAGCATTTT	CASRAWDSSNQPQHF
TRBV9	TRBJ1-1	-	-	12	TGTGCCAGTCCTGGACGGATCACTGAAGCTTTCTTT	CASPGRITEAFF
TRBV28	TRBJ2-5	-	-	14	TGTGCCAGCAGTTTGCCCTCTAGTAGGGAGACCCAGTACTTC	CASSLPSSRETQYF
TRBV28	TRBJ2-2	-	-	12	TGTGCCAGCAGATCTTCCGGGGAGGAGCTGTTTTTT	CASRSSGEELFF